This T cell receptor beta chain was captured by sequencing in a study of T-cell memory formation after mild COVID-19. Background on the study: In these data, TCR clusters were largely donor specific.

The CDR3 is made up of 13 amino acids. Germline CDR1 reads SGHTS; CDR2 reads YDEGEE. The ends were cut back, 3 bases at V and 11 bases at J, with 14 bases in the middle. TCRdb passed the 5' RACE reads through MiXCR, listing each CDR3 protein once. The sample has roughly 450,000 distinct CDR3 sequences, about 18% seen once; the top ten hold roughly 12%. The receptor was derived from an adult woman who had mild COVID-19 (a few samples of this study predate the infection). Cell type and time point are not known. V and J are TRBV5-8 and TRBJ2-2, with unresolved D. Specimen: PBMCs or a T cell subset sorted from them (not recorded which). CDR3 region: CASSSCEACELFF. For the CDR3, the DNA is TGTGCCAGCAGCTCCTGTGAAGCTTGTGAGCTGTTTTTT.